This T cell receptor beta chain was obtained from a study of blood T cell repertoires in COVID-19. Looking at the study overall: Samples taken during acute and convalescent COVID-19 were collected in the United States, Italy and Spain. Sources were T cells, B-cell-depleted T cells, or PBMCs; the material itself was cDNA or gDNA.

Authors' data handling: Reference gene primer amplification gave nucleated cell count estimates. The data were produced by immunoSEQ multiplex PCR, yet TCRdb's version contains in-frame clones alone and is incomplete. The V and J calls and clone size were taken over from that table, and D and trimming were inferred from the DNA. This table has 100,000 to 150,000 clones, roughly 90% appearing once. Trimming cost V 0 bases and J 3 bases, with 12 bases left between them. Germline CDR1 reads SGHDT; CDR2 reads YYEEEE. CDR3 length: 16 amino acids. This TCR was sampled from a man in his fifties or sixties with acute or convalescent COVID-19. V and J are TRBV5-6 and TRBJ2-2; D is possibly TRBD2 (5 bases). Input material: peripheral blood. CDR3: CASSLGEITHTGELFF. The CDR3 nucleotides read TGTGCCAGCAGCTTGGGGGAGATAACCCACACCGGGGAGCTGTTTTTT.